One T cell receptor (beta chain) is described in this entry. These data are taken from a study of T cells after somatic rescue of genetic block. Assay used: immunoSEQ multiplex PCR; TCRdb lists only in-frame clones, some missing. The top ten clones hold more than 25% of a sample with roughly 7,000 clones, about 80% of them seen once. V was trimmed by 2 bases and J by 8 bases, leaving 15 bases between them. Germline assignment: CDR1 MNHNS and CDR2 SASEGT. This CDR3 has 14 residues. This receptor was taken from a boy younger than 18. The sample taken for sequencing was peripheral blood mononuclear cells (PBMCs). V is TRBV6-1 and J is TRBJ1-2, with D uncertain. DNA for the CDR3: TGTGCCAGCAGTGAATCCACAGTGGCTGGGGGCTACACCTTC. Protein: CASSESTVAGGYTF.